This TCR beta chain appears in the sequencing data of a study of early T cells in non-severe SARS-CoV-2 infection. Study details: Sequencing of bulk RNA from unsorted whole blood was done, without chain pairing.

Study results and caveats: VDJdb matches were skewed toward anti-spike CD8 T cell responses.

Attached unique molecular identifiers marked individual cDNA molecules. TCRdb processed the 5' RACE reads anew with MiXCR; each CDR3 protein has one entry. The profile shows roughly 80,000 distinct CDR3 sequences, around 15% of them singletons. This clonotype was observed many times. What it recognizes is unknown. The CDR3 runs to 13 residues. The germline V gene has CDR1 SQVTM and CDR2 ANQGSEA. The V end was cut by 6 bases, the J end by 7 bases, with 18 bases between. The sequenced sample was whole blood. This chain links TRBV29-1 with TRBJ2-5; possibly TRBD1 for D (5 bases). The origin of this receptor is an adult who was a healthcare worker with PCR-confirmed SARS-CoV-2 infection or an uninfected control (not recorded which). CDR3 in amino acids: CSVNPAGPGTQYF. The CDR3 coding sequence is TGCAGCGTAAACCCCGCAGGGCCGGGGACCCAGTACTTC.